The 2 T cell receptor beta chains listed next were all sequenced from one sample in a study of regulatory T cells. General study results and limits: Hydrophobic residues at CDR3 positions 6 and 7 were enriched in conventional CD4+ T cells of CD3G-deficient patients.

Their specific antigens are unknown. Primers: 52 TRBV forward and 13 TRBJ reverse. Measured with immunoSEQ multiplex PCR; TCRdb has only the in-frame clones, and not every one. The sample carries 30,000 to 40,000 clones, over 85% recorded once. Sequencing input: conventional CD4+ T cells sorted from blood. The receptor source for this set is a child under 10 years old with CD3G deficiency.

Only one count was recorded for this clone. V and J are TRBV28 and TRBJ1-2; D is uncertain. The CDR3 length is 14 residues. The V gene's germline CDR1 is MDHEN and CDR2 SYDVKM. Deletions cut 6 bases from V and 0 bases from J, with 11 bases between. The CDR3 here is CASSPDGANYGYTF. The CDR3 bases are TGTGCCAGCAGCCCCGACGGTGCTAACTATGGCTACACCTTC.

As to this clone: Other nucleotide sequences in the sample specify the same CDR3. The chain is built from TRBV7-9 and TRBJ2-7; a weak D match, TRBD1 (6 bases). V lost 1 base to trimming and J lost 6 bases, with 16 bases between them. There are 15 residues in the CDR3. Germline V gene sequence: CDR1 SEHNR, CDR2 FQNEAQ (reference sequence). The DNA for the CDR3 is TGTGCCAGCAGCTTAGGTTCCGGGACATCTGGCGAGCAGTACTTC. Protein product: CASSLGSGTSGEQYF.